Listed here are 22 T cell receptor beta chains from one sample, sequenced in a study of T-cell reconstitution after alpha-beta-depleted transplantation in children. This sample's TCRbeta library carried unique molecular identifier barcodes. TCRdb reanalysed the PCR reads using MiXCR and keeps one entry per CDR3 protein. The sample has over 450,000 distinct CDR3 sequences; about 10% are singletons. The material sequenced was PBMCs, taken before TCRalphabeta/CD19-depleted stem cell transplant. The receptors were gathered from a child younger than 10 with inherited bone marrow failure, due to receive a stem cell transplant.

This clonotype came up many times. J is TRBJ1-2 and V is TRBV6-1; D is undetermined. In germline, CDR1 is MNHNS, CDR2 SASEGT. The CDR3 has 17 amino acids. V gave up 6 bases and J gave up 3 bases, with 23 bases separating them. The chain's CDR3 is CASRSYSGRMVDYGYTF. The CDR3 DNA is TGTGCCAGCAGAAGTTACTCTGGCAGGATGGTGGACTATGGCTACACCTTC.

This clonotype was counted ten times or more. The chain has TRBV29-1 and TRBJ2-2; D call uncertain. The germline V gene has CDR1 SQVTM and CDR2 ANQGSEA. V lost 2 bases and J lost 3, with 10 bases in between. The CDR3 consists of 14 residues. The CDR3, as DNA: TGCAGCGTTGAAAGTGGGATTGACACCGGGGAGCTGTTTTTT. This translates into CSVESGIDTGELFF.

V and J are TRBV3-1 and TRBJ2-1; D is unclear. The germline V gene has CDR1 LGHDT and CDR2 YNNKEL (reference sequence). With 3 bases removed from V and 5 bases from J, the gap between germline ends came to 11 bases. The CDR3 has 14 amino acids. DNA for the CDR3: TGTGCCAGCAGCCAGGCTCCGATTGACAATGAGCAGTTCTTC. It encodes CASSQAPIDNEQFF.

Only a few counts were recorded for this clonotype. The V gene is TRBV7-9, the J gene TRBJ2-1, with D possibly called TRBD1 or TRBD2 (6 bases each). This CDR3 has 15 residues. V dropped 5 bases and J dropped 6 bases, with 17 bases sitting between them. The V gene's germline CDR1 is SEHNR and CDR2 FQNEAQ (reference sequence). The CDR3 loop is CASSPEGTNPNEQFF. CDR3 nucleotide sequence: TGTGCCAGCAGCCCGGAGGGGACAAACCCCAATGAGCAGTTCTTC.

The CDR3 reads CASSLWTSGTDTQYF. For the CDR3, the DNA is TGTGCCAGCAGCTTATGGACTAGCGGCACAGATACGCAGTATTTT. This chain uses TRBV11-2 with TRBJ2-3; TRBD2 agrees at 9 bases. J gave up 1 base and V 2 bases, and 1 base lay outside the gene matches. The CDR3 covers 15 residues. Germline CDR1 reads SGHAT; CDR2 reads FQNNGV.

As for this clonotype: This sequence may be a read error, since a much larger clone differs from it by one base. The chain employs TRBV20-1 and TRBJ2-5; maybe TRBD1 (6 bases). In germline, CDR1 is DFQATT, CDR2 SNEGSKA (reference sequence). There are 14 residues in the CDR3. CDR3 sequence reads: CCARGGTSQETQYF. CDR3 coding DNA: TGCTGTGCTAGAGGGGGAACATCCCAAGAGACCCAGTACTTC.

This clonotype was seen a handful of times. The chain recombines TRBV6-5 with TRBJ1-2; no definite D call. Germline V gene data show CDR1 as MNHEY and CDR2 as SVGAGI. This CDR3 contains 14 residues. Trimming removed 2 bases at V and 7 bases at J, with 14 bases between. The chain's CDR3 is CASSYNARRSGYTF. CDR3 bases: TGTGCCAGCAGTTACAATGCACGCCGTAGTGGCTACACCTTC.

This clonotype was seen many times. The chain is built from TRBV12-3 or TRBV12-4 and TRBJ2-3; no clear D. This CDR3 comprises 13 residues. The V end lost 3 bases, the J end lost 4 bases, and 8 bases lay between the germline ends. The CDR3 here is CASSFLGADTQYF. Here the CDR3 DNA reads TGTGCCAGCAGTTTCTTGGGCGCAGATACGCAGTATTTT.

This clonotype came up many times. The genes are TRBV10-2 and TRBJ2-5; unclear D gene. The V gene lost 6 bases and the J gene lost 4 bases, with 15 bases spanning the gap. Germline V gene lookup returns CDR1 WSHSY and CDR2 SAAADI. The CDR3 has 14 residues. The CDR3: CASRKSLLLETQYF. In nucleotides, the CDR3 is TGCGCCAGCAGGAAATCCCTACTCCTAGAGACCCAGTACTTC.

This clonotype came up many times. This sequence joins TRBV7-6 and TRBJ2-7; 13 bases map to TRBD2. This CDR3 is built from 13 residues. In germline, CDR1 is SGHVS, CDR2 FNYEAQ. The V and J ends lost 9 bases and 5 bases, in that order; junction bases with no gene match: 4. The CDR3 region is CARTSGRADEQYF. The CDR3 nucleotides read TGTGCCAGAACTAGCGGGAGGGCCGACGAGCAGTACTTC.

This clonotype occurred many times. CDR3: CASSFSSAYEQYF. The CDR3 DNA reads TGCGCCAGCAGCTTTTCTAGCGCCTACGAGCAGTACTTC. The genes are TRBV5-1 and TRBJ2-7; TRBD2 is a possible D gene (6 bases). The CDR3 has 13 amino acids. V was cut by 2 bases and J by 2 bases, with 8 bases left in between. Germline V gene lookup returns CDR1 SGHRS and CDR2 YFSETQ.

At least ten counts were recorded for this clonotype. CDR3 sequence: CASSPGVIRERETQYF. The CDR3 nucleotides read TGTGCCAGCAGCCCAGGGGTCATACGCGAGCGGGAGACCCAGTACTTC. This chain uses TRBV7-2 with TRBJ2-5; maybe TRBD1 (6 bases). Germline V gene data show CDR1 as SGHTA and CDR2 as FQGNSA. The CDR3 length is 16 residues. Trimming removed 5 bases from V and 5 bases from J, with 21 bases in between.

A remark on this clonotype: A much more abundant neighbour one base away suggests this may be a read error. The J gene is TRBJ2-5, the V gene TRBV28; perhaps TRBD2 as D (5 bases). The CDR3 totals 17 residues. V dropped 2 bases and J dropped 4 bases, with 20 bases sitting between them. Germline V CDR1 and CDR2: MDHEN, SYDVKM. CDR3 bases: TGTGCCAGCAGTTTACCGGAACCGGGAAAGACGGGAGAGACCCAGTACTTC. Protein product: CASSLPEPGKTGETQYF.

This chain's CDR3 is CASSLDRAGTMSTDTQYF. CDR3 bases: TGTGCCAGCAGCTTAGACCGCGCCGGGACCATGAGCACAGATACGCAGTATTTT. The J gene is TRBJ2-3, the V gene TRBV11-2; TRBD1 or TRBD2 may be the D gene (5 bases each). The germline gives CDR1 SGHAT, CDR2 FQNNGV. V gave up 0 bases and J gave up 0 bases, with 16 bases separating them. CDR3 size: 18 residues. Based on the CDR3 plus reference TRBV11-2 and TRBJ2-3, the full variable domain is EAGVAQSPRYKIIEKRQSVAFWCNPISGHATLYWYQQILGQGPKLLIQFQNNGVVDDSQLPKDRFSAERLKGVDSTLKIQPAKLEDSAVYLCASSLDRAGTMSTDTQYFGPGTRLTVL.

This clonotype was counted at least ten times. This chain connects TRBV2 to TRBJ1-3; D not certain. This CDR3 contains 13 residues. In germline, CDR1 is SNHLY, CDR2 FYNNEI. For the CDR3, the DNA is TGTGCAAGCGGAGTAGGCTCTGGAAACACCATATATTTT. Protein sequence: CASGVGSGNTIYF.

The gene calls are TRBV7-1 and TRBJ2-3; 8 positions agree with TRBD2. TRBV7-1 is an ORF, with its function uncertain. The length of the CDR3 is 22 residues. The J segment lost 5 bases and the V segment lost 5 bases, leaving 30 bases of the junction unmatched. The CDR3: CASSNQRGASTDGAGGLDTQYF. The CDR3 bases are TGTGCCAGCAGCAATCAGCGCGGCGCCTCCACGGATGGGGCGGGAGGCCTAGATACGCAGTATTTT.

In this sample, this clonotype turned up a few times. As DNA, the CDR3 is TGTGCCAGCAGTCCGAAGGGGGGCGCGAGAAACACCATATATTTT. Translating gives CASSPKGGARNTIYF. The chain uses TRBV12-3 or TRBV12-4 and TRBJ1-3, with a tentative D call TRBD1 (6 bases). CDR3 length: 15 residues. V was pared by 5 bases and J by 5 bases, with 16 bases between.

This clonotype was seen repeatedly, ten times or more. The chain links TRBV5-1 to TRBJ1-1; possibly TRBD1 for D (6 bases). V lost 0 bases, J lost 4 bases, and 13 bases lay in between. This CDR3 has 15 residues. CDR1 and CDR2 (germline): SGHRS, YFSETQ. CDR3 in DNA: TGCGCCAGCAGCTTGGAGGGGGGACGAAGCACTGAAGCTTTCTTT. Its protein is CASSLEGGRSTEAFF.

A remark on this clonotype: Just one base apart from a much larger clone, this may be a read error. The CDR3 DNA sequence: TGCGCCAGCAGCCACATTGCGACTAGCGGCTCCTACGAGCAGTACTTC. Translated: CASSHIATSGSYEQYF. V is TRBV4-3 and J is TRBJ2-7; 9 bases fit TRBD2. Germline V CDR1 and CDR2: LGHNA, YSLEER. This CDR3 spans 16 amino acids. Losses at the gene ends were 3 bases for V and 0 bases for J; bases not matched to a gene: 6.

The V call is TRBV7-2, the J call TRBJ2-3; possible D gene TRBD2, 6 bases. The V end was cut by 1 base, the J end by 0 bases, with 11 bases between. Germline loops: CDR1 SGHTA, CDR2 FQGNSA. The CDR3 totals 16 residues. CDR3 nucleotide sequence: TGTGCCAGCAGCTTAGTAGGCGGGGCTAGCACAGATACGCAGTATTTT. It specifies CASSLVGGASTDTQYF. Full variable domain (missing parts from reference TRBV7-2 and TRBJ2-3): GAGVSQSPSNKVTEKGKDVELRCDPISGHTALYWYRQSLGQGLEFLIYFQGNSAPDKSGLPSDRFSAERTGGSVSTLTIQRTQQEDSAVYLCASSLVGGASTDTQYFGPGTRLTVL.

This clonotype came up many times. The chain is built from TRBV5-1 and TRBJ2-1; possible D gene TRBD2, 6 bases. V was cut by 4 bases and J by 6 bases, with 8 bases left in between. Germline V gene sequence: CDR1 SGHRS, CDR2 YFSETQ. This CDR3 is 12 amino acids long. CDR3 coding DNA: TGCGCCAGCAGCCGGGACTTCAATGAGCAGTTCTTC. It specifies CASSRDFNEQFF.

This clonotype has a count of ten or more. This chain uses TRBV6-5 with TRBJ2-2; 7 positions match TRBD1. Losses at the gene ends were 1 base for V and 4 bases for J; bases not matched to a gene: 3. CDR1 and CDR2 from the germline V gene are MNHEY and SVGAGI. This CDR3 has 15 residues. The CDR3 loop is CASSYLQGFTGELFF. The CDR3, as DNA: TGTGCCAGCAGTTACTTACAGGGGTTCACCGGGGAGCTGTTTTTT.